One and the same sample provided the 18 T cell receptor beta chains below, sequenced in a study of T cells in Graves' hyperthyroidism and ophthalmopathy. RNA transcripts served as the template for amplifying TCR beta CDR3 regions. First-round RT-PCR targeting the TCR CDR3 was performed with the HTBI primer set. TCRdb re-called the multiplex PCR reads through MiXCR, storing one row per CDR3 protein. The sample carries 700,000 to 950,000 distinct CDR3 sequences, 35% recorded once. Sample: blood. The receptors here all came from a woman aged 40 to 50 with Graves' hyperthyroidism.

V is TRBV6-5 and J is TRBJ1-4; TRBD1 matches at 7 bases. The junction had 11 bases not matched to a gene; V was cut back by 5 bases and J by 8 bases. Germline values: CDR1 MNHEY, CDR2 SVGAGI. The CDR3 is made up of 15 amino acids. CDR3 sequence (DNA): TGTGCCAGCAGTCAGGGGGACTCCCTTAGGGAAAAACTGTTTTTT. It specifies CASSQGDSLREKLFF.

This clonotype was observed many times. The J gene is TRBJ1-1, the V gene TRBV19, with TRBD1 as a possible D gene (5 bases). This CDR3 comprises 14 residues. V was clipped by 6 bases and J by 7 bases, with 18 bases between them. Germline V gene data show CDR1 as LNHDA and CDR2 as SQIVND (reference sequence). The CDR3 coding sequence is TGTGCCAGTAGGCAAGAGGCGGGGGTCCTTGAAGCTTTCTTT. It translates to CASRQEAGVLEAFF.

J is TRBJ1-6 and V is TRBV25-1, with 8 bases lining up with TRBD1. The CDR3 length is 14 residues. From germline, CDR1 is MGHDK and CDR2 SYGVNS. The V segment lost 3 bases and the J segment 7 bases; nucleotides outside the gene matches: 2. For the CDR3, the DNA is TGTGCCAGCAGTGATGGACAGGGCAATTCACCCCTCCACTTT. It translates to CASSDGQGNSPLHF.

There are many counts of this clonotype. This rearrangement joins TRBV2 to TRBJ2-6; 8 nucleotides agree with TRBD2. CDR1 and CDR2 from the germline V gene are SNHLY and FYNNEI. This CDR3 region has 15 residues. The ends lost 7 bases at V and 0 bases at J; junction bases unmatched: 2. The CDR3 sequence is CASTSGSSGANVLTF. In nucleotides, the CDR3 is TGTGCCAGCACCAGCGGGAGCTCTGGGGCCAACGTCCTGACTTTC.

The chain employs TRBV9 and TRBJ2-5; D is possibly TRBD2 (7 bases). The CDR3 covers 14 residues. Germline V gives CDR1 SGDLS, CDR2 YYNGEE. V was trimmed by 3 bases and J by 4 bases, leaving 13 bases between them. The CDR3 bases are TGTGCCAGCAGCGCCCACAGGGAGGGAGAGACCCAGTACTTC. Translated, it gives CASSAHREGETQYF.

This clonotype was found many times. J is TRBJ2-7 and V is TRBV24-1; D uncertain. The CDR3 loop spans 13 amino acids. V was clipped by 4 bases and J by 0 bases, with 6 bases between them. Germline V gene data show CDR1 as KGHDR and CDR2 as SFDVKD. CDR3: CATSDGYSYEQYF. The DNA of the CDR3 is TGTGCCACCAGTGACGGCTACTCCTACGAGCAGTACTTC.

This clonotype was counted a few times. The chain uses TRBV6-6 and TRBJ1-5; D gene uncertain. CDR1 and CDR2 (germline): MNHNY, SVGAGI (reference sequence). V lost 0 bases, J lost 3 bases, and 9 bases lay in between. There are 15 residues in the CDR3. For the CDR3, the DNA is TGTGCCAGCAGTTACTCGGGCCCCTCCAATCAGCCCCAGCATTTT. Its translation is CASSYSGPSNQPQHF.

This clonotype was observed a handful of times. The chain joins TRBV12-3 or TRBV12-4 to TRBJ1-4; D is undetermined. V lost 3 bases and J lost 7, with 15 bases in between. The CDR3 length is 15 residues. In DNA, the CDR3 is TGTGCCAGCAGTTTGGGTAATGAGGGCCGTGAAAAACTGTTTTTT. Its protein product is CASSLGNEGREKLFF.

V and J are TRBV6-5 and TRBJ1-2, with D unresolved. V was cut by 7 bases and J by 0 bases, with 15 bases left in between. CDR1 is MNHEY and CDR2 is SVGAGI in the germline V gene. The CDR3 extends over 15 amino acids. The CDR3 sequence is CASNVLMGANYGYTF. The DNA for the CDR3 is TGTGCCAGCAACGTCCTCATGGGAGCTAACTATGGCTACACCTTC.

The chain joins TRBV13 to TRBJ2-7; weak D call: TRBD1 (6 bases). The ends were cut back, 6 bases at V and 4 bases at J, with 19 bases in the middle. In germline, CDR1 is PRHDT, CDR2 FYEKMQ (reference sequence). This CDR3 is 15 amino acids long. CDR3: CASRNEGDGGYEQYF. The CDR3 nucleotides are TGTGCCAGCAGGAACGAGGGGGACGGAGGATACGAGCAGTACTTC.

On this clonotype itself: A much larger clone lies one base from this, so it may be a read error. The chain has TRBV12-3 or TRBV12-4 and TRBJ1-5, with 8 positions matching TRBD1. The junction had 2 bases not matched to a gene; V was cut back by 6 bases and J by 1 base. The CDR3 totals 14 residues. The CDR3: CASRRTGSNQPQHF. The CDR3 nucleotides read TGTGCCAGCAGACGGACAGGGAGCAATCAGCCCCAGCATTTT.

Many counts were recorded for this clonotype. The V gene is TRBV24-1, the J gene TRBJ2-7; D possibly matches TRBD1 or TRBD2 (5 bases each). The CDR3 extends over 13 amino acids. V was cut by 4 bases and J by 6 bases, with 12 bases left in between. Germline V gene data show CDR1 as KGHDR and CDR2 as SFDVKD. CDR3 in DNA: TGTGCCACCAGTGAAGCAGGGAGTCCCGAGCAGTACTTC. Protein sequence: CATSEAGSPEQYF.

A note on this clonotype: This clone may be a read error of a much larger clone one base away. Here the CDR3 omits its conserved ending phenylalanine or tryptophan, so a read error is the likely source. The chain carries TRBV11-2 and TRBJ1-1; D ambiguous. The CDR3 spans 16 residues. Trimming removed 5 bases at V and 0 bases at J, with 16 bases between. CDR1 and CDR2 from the germline V gene are SGHAT and FQNNGV. This CDR3 reads CASSPRASLMNTEAFL. Here the CDR3 DNA reads TGTGCCAGCAGCCCTCGGGCAAGTCTAATGAACACTGAAGCTTTCCTT.

This clonotype was observed at least ten times. The chain recombines TRBV7-9 with TRBJ2-7; maybe TRBD2 (5 bases). V was clipped by 2 bases and J by 6 bases, with 11 bases between them. Germline assignment: CDR1 SEHNR and CDR2 FQNEAQ (reference sequence). The CDR3 is made up of 13 amino acids. The CDR3 here is CASSLWAGGEQYF. Here the CDR3 DNA reads TGTGCCAGCAGCTTATGGGCGGGTGGCGAGCAGTACTTC.

This clonotype was seen many times. The chain employs TRBV11-2 and TRBJ2-5; no firm D call. The germline gives CDR1 SGHAT, CDR2 FQNNGV. The germline V and J ends were trimmed by 3 bases and 4 bases, with 15 bases remaining between them. The CDR3 sequence is 15 residues long. CDR3 sequence (DNA): TGTGCCAGCAGCTTCCTCGGGCCTTCTGGAGAGACCCAGTACTTC. Its protein is CASSFLGPSGETQYF.

The chain is built from TRBV29-1 and TRBJ1-1; TRBD1 might be the D (5 bases). CDR3 size: 10 residues. Deletions cut 4 bases from V and 6 bases from J, with 6 bases between. The germline V gene has CDR1 SQVTM and CDR2 ANQGSEA. CDR3 sequence reads: CSVGGSEAFF. The CDR3 DNA is TGCAGCGTTGGGGGGTCTGAAGCTTTCTTT.

The chain is built from TRBV7-6 and TRBJ2-7, with 8 bases identical to TRBD2. The V gene's germline CDR1 is SGHVS and CDR2 FNYEAQ. CDR3 length: 15 residues. The trim removed 8 bases at V and 6 bases at J, leaving 15 bases unmatched. DNA for the CDR3: TGTGCCAGCTCACCAAATGGCGGGGGGCTTGTCGAGCAGTACTTC. As protein: CASSPNGGGLVEQYF.

The chain joins TRBV7-2 to TRBJ1-2, with 10 bases fitting TRBD1. The germline CDR1 and CDR2 sequences are SGHTA and FQGNSA. The CDR3 runs 17 residues. Losses at the gene ends were 5 bases for V and 6 bases for J; bases not matched to a gene: 15. This CDR3 reads CASSLTIRTGGRDGYTF. The CDR3 DNA follows: TGTGCCAGCAGCCTGACAATTCGGACAGGGGGTAGGGATGGCTACACCTTC.